Only a few counts were recorded for the clone carrying this T cell receptor beta chain. The TCR beta cDNA libraries carried unique molecular identifiers. From around 1 to 10 million T cells, about 500,000 cDNA molecules were obtained. One entry per CDR3 protein, called by TCRdb with MiXCR from the PCR reads. The repertoire holds over 150,000 distinct CDR3 sequences, with around 36% as singletons. The data were taken from a study of post-analysis software for immune sequencing data. From germline, CDR1 is SEHNR and CDR2 FQNEAQ (reference sequence). The CDR3 is made up of 12 amino acids. The V end lost 5 bases, the J end lost 6 bases, and 11 bases lay between the germline ends.

The sample consisted of blood, taken after autologous hematopoietic stem cell transplantation. This sequence originates from a girl aged 10 to 17 with multiple sclerosis. The chain uses TRBV7-9 and TRBJ2-7; D is perhaps TRBD1 (6 bases). CDR3 in DNA: TGTGCCAGCAGCATAAACAGGGCCGAGCAGTACTTC. Its protein is CASSINRAEQYF.